This T cell receptor (beta chain) was captured by sequencing in a study of glioma-infiltrating T cells. Study-wide points: CDR3 overlap between tissue and blood was very small. Non-neoplastic patients had below-expected tissue-blood divergence, while all gliomas exceeded expectation.

In germline, CDR1 is SGDLS, CDR2 YYNGEE. The V and J ends lost 6 bases and 4 bases respectively, with 13 bases between them. This CDR3 region has 13 residues. This clonotype was detected ten times or more. Its matching antigen is unknown. TCR alpha and beta CDR3 regions were amplified from RNA using iRepertoire nested multiplex PCR. Input was 100-400 ng of tissue mRNA or PBMC total RNA. TCRdb re-derived calls from the multiplex PCR reads in MiXCR, one entry per CDR3 protein. The sample lists about 110,000 distinct CDR3 sequences, around a quarter seen once, with 35% in the top ten. This receptor was taken from a human donor with low-grade glioma or glioblastoma, undergoing nonglioma brain surgery, or in good health (not recorded which). The V and J genes are TRBV9 and TRBJ1-2; D not resolved. Material: glioma tissue, nonneoplastic brain tissue, or PBMCs (not recorded which). CDR3 amino acids: CASTFRGGYGYTF. The CDR3 DNA reads TGTGCCAGCACCTTCCGGGGAGGCTATGGCTACACCTTC.